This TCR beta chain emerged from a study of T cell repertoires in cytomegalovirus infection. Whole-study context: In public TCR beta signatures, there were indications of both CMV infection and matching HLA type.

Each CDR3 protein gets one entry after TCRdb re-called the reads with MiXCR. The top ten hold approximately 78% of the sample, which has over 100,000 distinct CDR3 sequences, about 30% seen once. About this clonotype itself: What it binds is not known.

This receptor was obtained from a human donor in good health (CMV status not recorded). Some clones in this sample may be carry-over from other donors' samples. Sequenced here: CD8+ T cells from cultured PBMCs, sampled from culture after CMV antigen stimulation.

This CDR3 reads CASSSGLGEAFF. Here the CDR3 DNA reads TGTGCCAGCAGTTCGGGTTTGGGTGAAGCTTTCTTT. This chain links TRBV12-3 or TRBV12-4 with TRBJ1-1; no definite D call. The CDR3 length is 12 residues. V lost 4 bases and J lost 7, with 10 bases in between.